This T cell receptor (beta chain) is drawn from a study of T-cell reconstitution after alpha-beta-depleted transplantation in children. CDR1 is LNHDA and CDR2 is SQIVND in the germline V gene (reference sequence). CDR3 size: 14 residues. V lost 6 bases, J lost 0 bases, and 11 bases lay in between. Findings and caveats of the study: The main origin of T-cell counts and diversity one year after transplant was newly produced T cells.

This clonotype was seen many times. No antigen is known for it. The TCRbeta library incorporated unique molecular identifiers. TCRdb processed the PCR reads anew with MiXCR; each CDR3 protein has one entry. In the table there are some 190,000 distinct CDR3 sequences, 11% of which are singletons. This specimen consisted of PBMCs, obtained before TCRalphabeta/CD19-depleted stem cell transplant. The receptor was isolated from a boy between 2 and 10 years old with acute myeloid leukemia, due to receive a stem cell transplant. The chain links TRBV19 to TRBJ1-2; TRBD1 might be the D (5 bases). The CDR3, as DNA: TGTGCCAGTAGGTCGACAGATTCTAACTATGGCTACACCTTC. Protein sequence: CASRSTDSNYGYTF.